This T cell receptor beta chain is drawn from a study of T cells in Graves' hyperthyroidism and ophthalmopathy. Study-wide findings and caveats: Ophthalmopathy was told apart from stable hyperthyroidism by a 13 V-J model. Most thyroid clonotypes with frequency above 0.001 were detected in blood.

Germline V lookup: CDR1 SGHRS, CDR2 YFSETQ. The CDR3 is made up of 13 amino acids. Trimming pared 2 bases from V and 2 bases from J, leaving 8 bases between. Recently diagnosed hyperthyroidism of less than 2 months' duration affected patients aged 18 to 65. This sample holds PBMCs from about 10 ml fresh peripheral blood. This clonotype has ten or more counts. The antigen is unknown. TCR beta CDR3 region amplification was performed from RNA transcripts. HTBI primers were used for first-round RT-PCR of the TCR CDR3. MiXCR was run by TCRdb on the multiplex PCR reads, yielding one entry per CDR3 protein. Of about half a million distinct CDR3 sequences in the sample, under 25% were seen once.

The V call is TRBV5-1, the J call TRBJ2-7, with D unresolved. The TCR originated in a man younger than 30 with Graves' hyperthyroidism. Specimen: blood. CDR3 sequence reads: CASSFGRPYEQYF. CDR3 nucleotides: TGCGCCAGCAGCTTCGGTAGACCCTACGAGCAGTACTTC.